This TCR beta chain was retrieved from a study of T-cell reconstitution after alpha-beta-depleted transplantation in children. General study results and limits: Some patients' high day-60 TCRbeta diversity was traced to surviving recipient T cells and thymic progenitors. A year had passed since transplant, and T-cell counts and diversity by then came mostly from newly produced T cells. Several hundred expanded graft clones reportedly were the source of alpha-beta T cells about two months after transplant.

This clonotype was seen repeatedly, ten times or more. Its antigen is as yet unknown. As it was prepared, the TCRbeta library received unique molecular identifiers. In TCRdb, the PCR reads were re-called with MiXCR into one record per CDR3 protein. The repertoire holds 200,000 to 300,000 distinct CDR3 sequences, 7.5% to 9.5% seen once, with 6.3% in the top ten. Germline V gene lookup returns CDR1 DFQATT and CDR2 SNEGSKA (reference sequence). The ends were cut back, 4 bases at V and 5 bases at J, with 5 bases in the middle. The CDR3 is made up of 10 amino acids. The clonotype was recovered from a male patient under 18 who had a stem cell transplant for acute lymphoblastic leukemia, so the T cells may come from the graft donor. The chain has TRBV20-1 and TRBJ2-5, with D perhaps TRBD1 (5 bases). This specimen consisted of PBMCs, mostly from graft donor cells, obtained 180 days after TCRalphabeta/CD19-depleted stem cell transplant. CDR3 DNA sequence: TGCAGTGCTAAGGGGGAGACCCAGTACTTC. Translated, it gives CSAKGETQYF.